What follows is one T cell receptor (beta chain) and its context. Its antigen is not identified. This entry is derived from a study of shared clonotypes between healthy human individuals. Overall study findings and caveats: Sampling used blood alone; tissue repertoires probably differ. The low donor count limited represented genetic and exposure-history diversity.

Naive CD8 cells, CD45RO-negative and positively selected for CCR7, excluded terminally differentiated effector memory CD45RA+ cells. Among the donors, all were Caucasian adults who lived in Nashville, Tennessee. This CDR3 is built from 14 residues. V lost 1 base to trimming and J lost 8 bases; unmatched junction nucleotides: 4. Germline lookup yields CDR1 SGHAT and CDR2 FQNNGV. The genomic DNA of each subset was split evenly across several immunoSEQ plates. The table came from immunoSEQ multiplex PCR; TCRdb's copy has only in-frame clones and leaves some out. Of 1.5 million to 2.5 million clones listed, about 95% were seen once; the top ten hold more than 0.95%.

Sequencing was performed on naive CD8+ T cells sorted from blood. The chain couples TRBV11-2 to TRBJ2-4; 8 bases are shared with TRBD2. The sequence was collected from a man younger than 35 in good health. The CDR3 DNA is TGTGCCAGCAGCTTAGCTGCGGGGGGCGACATTCAGTACTTC. The encoded protein is CASSLAAGGDIQYF.